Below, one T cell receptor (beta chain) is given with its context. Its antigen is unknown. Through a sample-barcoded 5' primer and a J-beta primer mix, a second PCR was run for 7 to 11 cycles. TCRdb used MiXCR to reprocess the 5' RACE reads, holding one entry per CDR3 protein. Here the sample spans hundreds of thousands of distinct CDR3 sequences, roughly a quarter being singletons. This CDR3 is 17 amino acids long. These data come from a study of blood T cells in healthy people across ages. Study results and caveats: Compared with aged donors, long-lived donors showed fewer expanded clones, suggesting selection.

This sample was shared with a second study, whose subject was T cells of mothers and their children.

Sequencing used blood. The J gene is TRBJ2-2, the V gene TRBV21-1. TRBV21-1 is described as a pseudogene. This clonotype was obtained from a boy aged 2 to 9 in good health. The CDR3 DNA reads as TGTGCCAGCAGCAAATGCGGTAGAAATTTTGTTTCCGGGGAGCTGTTTTTT. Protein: CASSKCGRNFVSGELFF.